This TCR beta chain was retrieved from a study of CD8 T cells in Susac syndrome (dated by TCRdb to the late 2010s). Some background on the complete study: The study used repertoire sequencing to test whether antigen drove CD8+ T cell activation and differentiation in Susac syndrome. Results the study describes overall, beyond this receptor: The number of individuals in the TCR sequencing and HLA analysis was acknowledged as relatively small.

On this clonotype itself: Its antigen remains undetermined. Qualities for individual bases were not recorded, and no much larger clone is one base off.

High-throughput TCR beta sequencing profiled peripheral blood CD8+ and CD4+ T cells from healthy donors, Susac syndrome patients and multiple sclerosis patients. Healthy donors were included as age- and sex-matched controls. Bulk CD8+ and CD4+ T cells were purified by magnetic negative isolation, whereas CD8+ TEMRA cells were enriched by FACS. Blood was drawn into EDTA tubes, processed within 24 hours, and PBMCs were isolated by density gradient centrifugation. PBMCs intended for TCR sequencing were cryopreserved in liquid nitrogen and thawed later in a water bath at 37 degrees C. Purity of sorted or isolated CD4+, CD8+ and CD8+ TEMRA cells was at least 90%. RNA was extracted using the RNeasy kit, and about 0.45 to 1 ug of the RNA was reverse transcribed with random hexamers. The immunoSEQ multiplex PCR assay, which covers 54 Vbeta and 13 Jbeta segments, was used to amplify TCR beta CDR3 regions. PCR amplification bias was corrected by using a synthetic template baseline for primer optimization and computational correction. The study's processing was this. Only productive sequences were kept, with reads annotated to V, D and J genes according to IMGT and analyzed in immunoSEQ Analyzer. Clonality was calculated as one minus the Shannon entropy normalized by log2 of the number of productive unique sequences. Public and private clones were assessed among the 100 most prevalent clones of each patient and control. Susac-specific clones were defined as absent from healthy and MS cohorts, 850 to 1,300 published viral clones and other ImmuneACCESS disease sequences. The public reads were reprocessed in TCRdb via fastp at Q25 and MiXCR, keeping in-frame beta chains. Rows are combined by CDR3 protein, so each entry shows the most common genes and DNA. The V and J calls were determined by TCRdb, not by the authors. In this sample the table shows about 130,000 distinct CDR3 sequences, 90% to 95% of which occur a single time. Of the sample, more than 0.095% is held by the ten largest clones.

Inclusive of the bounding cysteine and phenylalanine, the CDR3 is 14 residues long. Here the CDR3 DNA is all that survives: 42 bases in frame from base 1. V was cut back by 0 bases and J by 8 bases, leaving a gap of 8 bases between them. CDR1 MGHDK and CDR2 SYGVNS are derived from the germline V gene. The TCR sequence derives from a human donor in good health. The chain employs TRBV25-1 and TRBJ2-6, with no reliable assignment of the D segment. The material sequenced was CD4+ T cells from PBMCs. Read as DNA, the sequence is TGTGCCAGCAGTGAATACGGCAGGTCCAACGTCCTGACTTTC. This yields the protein CASSEYGRSNVLTF.